This is a list of T cell receptor beta chains from one sample in a study of T-cell memory formation after mild COVID-19. TCRdb analysed the 5' RACE reads with MiXCR anew, one entry per CDR3 protein. Counted here are around 510,000 distinct CDR3 sequences, roughly 20% occurring once; the ten biggest clones make up 7% to 9%. The source material was PBMCs or a T cell subset sorted from them (not recorded which). These receptors came from an adult woman who had mild COVID-19 (a few samples of this study predate the infection). Cell type and time point are not known. The CDR3 runs from the conserved cysteine through the conserved F or W.

TRBV5-1	TRBJ2-7	CASSLAAEDYEQYF
TRBV7-9	TRBJ1-4	CASSAWGQSNEKLFF
TRBV15	TRBJ2-5	CATSTNNPSGAGTQYF
TRBV5-1	TRBJ1-2	CASSLYGSGYTF
TRBV5-5	TRBJ2-2	CASSSRPTGELFF
TRBV9	TRBJ1-2	CASSVQGEILYGYTF
TRBV6-2/TRBV6-3	TRBJ1-3	CASRDVPGLSSGNTIYF
TRBV7-2	TRBJ2-1	CASSLSGQGFYEQFF
TRBV7-8	TRBJ2-1	CASSASGRALYNEQFF
TRBV7-9	TRBJ1-5	CASSYYDQGLGIDQPQHF
TRBV5-4	TRBJ2-7	CASSFGDREAYEQYF
TRBV10-3	TRBJ2-1	CAISDWTEGGNEQFF
TRBV9	TRBJ1-6	CASSPREGRFSPLHF
TRBV11-2	TRBJ2-2	CASSLDFFGGLNTGELFF
TRBV24-1	TRBJ2-3	CATSDPEGVGTQYF
TRBV12-3/TRBV12-4	TRBJ1-2	CASSSGTGRGPNYGYTF
TRBV29-1	TRBJ2-7	CSVELPGSSYEQYF